The clone carrying this T cell receptor (beta chain) was counted a few times. The target antigen is unknown. The sample comes from a study of beta chain features in type 1 diabetes. General observations from the study: Fewer insertions but more deletions were seen at VDJ junctions in type 1 diabetes patients. It was not settled here whether HLA type affects TCRB rearrangement.

Since all of the isolated RNA was reverse transcribed, expressed TCRB transcripts were what got sequenced. Sequencing used immunoSEQ multiplex PCR; TCRdb keeps in-frame clones, though not all of them. Here the sample spans around 290,000 clones, around 7.3% being singletons. The germline gives CDR1 SGHVS, CDR2 FQNEAQ. The CDR3 runs to 15 residues. Deletions cut 8 bases from V and 1 base from J, with 17 bases between. The TCR originated in a woman aged 18-29 years in good health. The chain employs TRBV7-8 and TRBJ1-1, with D possibly matching TRBD1 (6 bases). The sequenced sample was central memory CD4+ T cells from blood. CDR3 amino acids: CASESSRGRNTEAFF. DNA of the CDR3: TGTGCCAGCGAGAGTTCGCGGGGGCGGAACACTGAAGCTTTCTTT.